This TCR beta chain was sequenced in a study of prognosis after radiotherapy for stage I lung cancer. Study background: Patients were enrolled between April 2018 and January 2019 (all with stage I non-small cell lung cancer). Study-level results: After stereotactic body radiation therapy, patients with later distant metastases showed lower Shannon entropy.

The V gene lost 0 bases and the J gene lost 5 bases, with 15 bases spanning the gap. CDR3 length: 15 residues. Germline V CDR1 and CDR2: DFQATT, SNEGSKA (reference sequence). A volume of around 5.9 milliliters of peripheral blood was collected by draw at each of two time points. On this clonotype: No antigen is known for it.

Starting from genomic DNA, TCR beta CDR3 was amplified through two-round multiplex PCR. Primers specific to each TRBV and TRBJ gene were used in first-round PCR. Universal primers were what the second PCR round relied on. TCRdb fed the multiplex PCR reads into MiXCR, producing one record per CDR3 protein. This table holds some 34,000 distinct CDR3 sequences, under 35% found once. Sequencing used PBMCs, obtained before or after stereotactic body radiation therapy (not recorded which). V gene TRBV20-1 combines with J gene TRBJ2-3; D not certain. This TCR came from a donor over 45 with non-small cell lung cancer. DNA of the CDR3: TGCAGTGCTAGAGATCCCAGCCGGAGAAGAGATACGCAGTATTTT. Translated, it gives CSARDPSRRRDTQYF.